The 12 T cell receptor beta chains below all came from one sample that was sequenced in a study of CD4 T cells in relation to SARS-CoV-2 and coronaviruses (dated by TCRdb to the early 2020s). The library came from the immunoSEQ multiplex PCR assay. TCRdb holds this immuneACCESS table with in-frame rearrangements only. Some clones are missing; in checked studies, unresolved V genes explain under half, and the rest has no known cause. A total of approximately 20,000 clones appear in this sample, around 80% of them only once. In total, the top ten clones hold about 10% of the sample. These receptors lack a known antigen. CD4+ T cells from unexposed donors were collected before the COVID-19 pandemic (2011-2018). After about 9 days of culture, CD4+ T cells were isolated with the EasySep CD4+ T cell isolation kit. Material: CD4+ T cells from PBMCs, cultured in vitro. These receptors were obtained from a human donor in good health.

The chain uses TRBV7-3 and TRBJ2-1; no clear D gene. The CDR3 is made up of 13 amino acids. V lost 4 bases and J lost 4, with 8 bases in between. The germline CDR1 and CDR2 sequences are SGHTA and FQGTGA. The CDR3 DNA follows: TGTGCCAGCAGCTCCCCCTTGTACAATGAGCAGTTCTTC. It yields the protein CASSSPLYNEQFF. The variable domain in full, with the rest retrieved from reference TRBV7-3 and TRBJ2-1, is GAGVSQTPSNKVTEKGKYVELRCDPISGHTALYWYRQSLGQGPEFLIYFQGTGAADDSGLPNDRFFAVRPEGSVSTLKIQRTERGDSAVYLCASSSPLYNEQFFGPGTRLTVL.

The chain employs TRBV5-6 and TRBJ1-3, with unresolved D. This CDR3 spans 15 amino acids. V lost 5 bases and J 2 bases, leaving 14 bases between the germline ends. The germline V gene encodes CDR1 SGHDT and CDR2 YYEEEE. The DNA for the CDR3 is TGTGCCAGCAGTCCCCAACAGTTCCCTGGAAACACCATATATTTT. Translating gives CASSPQQFPGNTIYF. The complete variable domain, with remaining parts taken from reference TRBV5-6 and TRBJ1-3, reads DAGVTQSPTHLIKTRGQQVTLRCSPKSGHDTVSWYQQALGQGPQFIFQYYEEEERQRGNFPDRFSGHQFPNYSSELNVNALLLGDSALYLCASSPQQFPGNTIYFGEGSWLTVV.

The V and J genes are TRBV11-2 and TRBJ1-3, with a tentative D call TRBD1 (5 bases). This CDR3 region has 12 residues. In germline, CDR1 is SGHAT, CDR2 FQNNGV. CDR3 bases: TGTGCTCTCCGAGGGGTTGGAAACACCATATATTTT. It specifies CALRGVGNTIYF.

The J gene is TRBJ1-4, the V gene TRBV3-1 (or the pseudogene TRBV3-2); 7 bases align to TRBD1. The CDR3 has 16 residues. After removal of 4 bases from V and 7 bases from J, the junction contained 12 bases not matched to a gene. In germline, CDR1 is LGHDT, CDR2 YNNKEL (reference sequence). The CDR3 DNA sequence: TGTGCCAGCAGCCCAACTACAGGGGTGGGTACTGAAAAACTGTTTTTT. Its translation is CASSPTTGVGTEKLFF.

The chain is built from TRBV5-6 and TRBJ1-5; D remains ambiguous. Germline CDR1 is SGHDT and CDR2 is YYEEEE. Trimming removed 1 base at V and 1 base at J, with 12 bases between. The CDR3 contains 16 residues. CDR3 nucleotide sequence: TGTGCCAGCAGCTTGATCGGGGAAATGAGCAATCAGCCCCAGCATTTT. Protein sequence: CASSLIGEMSNQPQHF.

This sequence joins TRBV4-3 and TRBJ2-1, with D possibly being TRBD1 (5 bases). The V end lost 0 bases, the J end lost 5 bases, and 11 bases lay between the germline ends. There are 15 residues in the CDR3. Germline V gene lookup returns CDR1 LGHNA and CDR2 YSLEER. The CDR3 loop is CASSQEGQGNNEQFF. DNA for the CDR3: TGCGCCAGCAGCCAAGAGGGGCAGGGAAACAATGAGCAGTTCTTC.

This chain links TRBV19 with TRBJ2-3; 15 nucleotides align to TRBD2. The CDR3 runs 16 residues. V gave up 9 bases and J gave up 5 bases; unmatched junction bases: 9. Looked up from germline, CDR1 is LNHDA and CDR2 is SQIVND (reference sequence). Written as DNA, the CDR3 is TGTGCCAGCCGACTCCAGGGACTAGCGGGAGGAGATACGCAGTATTTT. Translated, it gives CASRLQGLAGGDTQYF.

This chain links TRBV10-3 with TRBJ2-7; D possibly corresponds to TRBD1 (5 bases). CDR3 size: 13 residues. Germline V lookup: CDR1 ENHRY, CDR2 SYGVKD. V was cut by 2 bases and J by 4 bases, with 9 bases left in between. This chain's CDR3 is CAISEGRVYEQYF. CDR3 DNA sequence: TGTGCCATCAGTGAGGGCAGGGTTTACGAGCAGTACTTC.

The rearrangement links TRBV29-1 to TRBJ1-4, with 10 bases matching TRBD1. The CDR3 loop spans 13 amino acids. CDR1 is SQVTM and CDR2 is ANQGSEA in the germline V gene. V dropped 5 bases and J dropped 7; count of bases not matched to a gene: 4. The CDR3 DNA follows: TGCAGCGTTTCCGGACAGGGGGGTGAAAAACTGTTTTTT. This translates into CSVSGQGGEKLFF.

This rearrangement joins TRBV3-1 (or the pseudogene TRBV3-2) to TRBJ2-7, with 9 nucleotides matching TRBD2. This CDR3 region has 15 residues. Germline loops: CDR1 LGHDT, CDR2 YNNKEL (reference sequence). V lost 1 base, J lost 2 bases, and 3 bases stayed unmatched. The CDR3 is CASSQGAGGAYEQYF. The CDR3, as DNA: TGTGCCAGCAGCCAAGGTGCGGGGGGGGCCTACGAGCAGTACTTC.

The rearrangement links TRBV7-2 to TRBJ2-3, with TRBD2 as a possible D gene (7 bases). CDR1 SGHTA and CDR2 FQGNSA come from the germline V gene. The CDR3 loop spans 14 amino acids. Trimming removed 8 bases at V and 2 bases at J, with 14 bases between. The CDR3 region has the DNA TGTGCCAGCTCCGCGGGGGCGCCCACAGATACGCAGTATTTT. It specifies CASSAGAPTDTQYF.

The V gene is TRBV27, the J gene TRBJ1-2; 9 bases are shared with TRBD1. CDR1 and CDR2 (germline): MNHEY, SMNVEV (reference sequence). V lost 6 bases and J lost 4; bases outside the gene matches: 6. This CDR3 is built from 14 residues. DNA of the CDR3: TGTGCCAGCAGAGGGACAGGGAGTACCTATGGCTACACCTTC. Its protein is CASRGTGSTYGYTF.